The 32 T cell receptor beta chains listed next were all sequenced from one sample in a study of CD8 T cells in Susac syndrome. The RNA, about 0.45 to 1 ug, was put through reverse transcription using random hexamers. Via MiXCR, TCRdb re-called the immunoSEQ multiplex PCR reads, giving one row per CDR3 protein. The sample comprises about 100,000 distinct CDR3 sequences, 90% to 95% of which are singletons, and approximately 0.31% rests with the top ten. The material sequenced was CD8+ T cells from PBMCs. These receptors all come from a human donor in good health.

The chain links TRBV9 to TRBJ1-1; tentative D call: TRBD1 (6 bases). This CDR3 spans 15 amino acids. V was clipped by 1 base and J by 0 bases, with 10 bases between them. Germline V CDR1 and CDR2: SGDLS, YYNGEE. CDR3 region: CASSVSYRVNTEAFF. The CDR3 DNA reads as TGTGCCAGCAGCGTATCTTACAGGGTGAACACTGAAGCTTTCTTT. The full variable domain, with the rest looked up from reference TRBV9 and TRBJ1-1, is DSGVTQTPKHLITATGQRVTLRCSPRSGDLSVYWYQQSLDQGLQFLIQYYNGEERAKGNILERFSAQQFPDLHSELNLSSLELGDSALYFCASSVSYRVNTEAFFGQGTRLTVV.

The V gene is TRBV9, the J gene TRBJ2-7; D is unresolved. Germline loops: CDR1 SGDLS, CDR2 YYNGEE. Trimming removed 3 bases from V and 3 bases from J, with 4 bases in between. This CDR3 has 11 residues. CDR3 in DNA: TGTGCCAGCAGCGCCGGCTACGAGCAGTACTTC. Translated: CASSAGYEQYF.

This clonotype was observed a single time. V and J are TRBV5-1 and TRBJ2-1; 7 nucleotides line up with TRBD2. Germline-derived CDR1 and CDR2 are SGHRS and YFSETQ. With V trimmed by 0 bases and J by 5 bases, 2 bases remained unmatched. The CDR3 is made up of 14 amino acids. The chain's CDR3 is CASSLASGDNEQFF. As DNA, the CDR3 is TGCGCCAGCAGCTTGGCCAGCGGGGACAATGAGCAGTTCTTC. The variable domain in full, completed from reference TRBV5-1 and TRBJ2-1, reads KAGVTQTPRYLIKTRGQQVTLSCSPISGHRSVSWYQQTPGQGLQFLFEYFSETQRNKGNFPGRFSGRQFSNSRSEMNVSTLELGDSALYLCASSLASGDNEQFFGPGTRLTVL.

V is TRBV25-1 and J is TRBJ1-2; maybe TRBD1 (5 bases). Germline CDR1 reads MGHDK; CDR2 reads SYGVNS. Trimming pared 5 bases from V and 4 bases from J, leaving 8 bases between. CDR3 length equals 12 residues. The CDR3 here is CASSPGTYGYTF. The CDR3 nucleotides are TGTGCCAGCAGTCCCGGGACCTATGGCTACACCTTC.

The chain uses TRBV5-1 and TRBJ2-3; 9 positions agree with TRBD2. The CDR3 sequence is 16 residues long. From germline, CDR1 is SGHRS and CDR2 YFSETQ. With V trimmed by 0 bases and J by 2 bases, 4 bases remained unmatched. The CDR3 spells CASSLELAGITDTQYF. The CDR3 DNA reads as TGCGCCAGCAGCTTGGAGCTAGCGGGGATCACAGATACGCAGTATTTT.

The chain links TRBV6-5 to TRBJ2-7; 10 nucleotides align to TRBD1. Unmatched junction bases numbered 8, after V lost 2 bases and J lost 4 bases. CDR1 MNHEY and CDR2 SVGAGI come from the germline V gene. This CDR3 has 16 amino acids. The CDR3 protein is CASSYDPGTGVYEQYF. CDR3 bases: TGTGCCAGCAGTTACGACCCCGGGACAGGGGTGTACGAGCAGTACTTC.

The chain uses TRBV19 and TRBJ1-5; D gene uncertain. V lost 2 bases and J lost 2, with 7 bases in between. The CDR3 sequence is 14 residues long. Germline V gives CDR1 LNHDA, CDR2 SQIVND (reference sequence). CDR3 region: CASSIIGGNQPQHF. CDR3 nucleotide sequence: TGTGCCAGTAGTATAATAGGAGGCAATCAGCCCCAGCATTTT.

V gene TRBV2 combines with J gene TRBJ1-4; D gene uncertain. Germline lookup yields CDR1 SNHLY and CDR2 FYNNEI. There are 16 residues in the CDR3. The V and J ends lost 8 bases and 3 bases respectively, with 19 bases between them. Here the CDR3 DNA reads TGTGCCAGCGAGGGATCGCGGGAGGCGGCTAATGAAAAACTGTTTTTT. Its protein product is CASEGSREAANEKLFF.

The chain couples TRBV7-2 to TRBJ1-1, with TRBD1 as a possible D gene (6 bases). Per the germline V gene, CDR1 is SGHTA and CDR2 is FQGNSA. CDR3 size: 14 residues. The V gene lost 4 bases and the J gene lost 1 base, with 10 bases spanning the gap. The CDR3 protein is CASSWGAGNTEAFF. DNA of the CDR3: TGTGCCAGCAGCTGGGGGGCCGGGAACACTGAAGCTTTCTTT. The full variable domain, completed using reference TRBV7-2 and TRBJ1-1, is GAGVSQSPSNKVTEKGKDVELRCDPISGHTALYWYRQSLGQGLEFLIYFQGNSAPDKSGLPSDRFSAERTGGSVSTLTIQRTQQEDSAVYLCASSWGAGNTEAFFGQGTRLTVV.

V and J are TRBV4-1 and TRBJ1-5; TRBD1 matches at 8 bases. There are 15 residues in the CDR3. V dropped 3 bases and J dropped 6; count of bases not matched to a gene: 7. The germline CDR1 and CDR2 sequences are MGHRA and YSYEKL. The CDR3, as DNA: TGCGCCAGCAGCCAGGGGCAGGGGGCAGGTCAGCCCCAGCATTTT. Amino acid sequence: CASSQGQGAGQPQHF.

The CDR3 loop reads CASSSPLSDQAPLHF. The CDR3 nucleotides are TGTGCCAGCAGCTCCCCGCTTTCCGACCAGGCACCCCTCCACTTT. J is TRBJ1-6 and V is TRBV11-2; D remains unclear. The CDR3 totals 15 residues. V was cut by 4 bases and J by 11 bases, with 18 bases left in between. Germline V gene lookup returns CDR1 SGHAT and CDR2 FQNNGV.

The CDR3 nucleotides are TGTGCCAGCAGCTTAGCCAGACGCTACGAGCAGTACTTC. Protein: CASSLARRYEQYF. V usage is TRBV7-8 and J usage is TRBJ2-7; D unclear. Trimming cost V 0 bases and J 3 bases, with 6 bases left between them. CDR1 is SGHVS, CDR2 FQNEAQ, per germline. This CDR3 region has 13 residues.

The rearrangement joins TRBV19 to TRBJ1-5; D remains unclear. The germline CDR1 and CDR2 sequences are LNHDA and SQIVND (reference sequence). The CDR3 runs to 13 residues. Trimming removed 7 bases at V and 6 bases at J, with 13 bases between. The DNA for the CDR3 is TGTGCCAGTAATGGCGCGGTGAGTCAGCCCCAGCATTTT. It is translated as CASNGAVSQPQHF.

In DNA form, the CDR3 reads TGCAGTGCTAGAGTCGGGGACACTGAAGCTTTCTTT. Translating it yields CSARVGDTEAFF. The chain has TRBV20-1 and TRBJ1-1; D unclear. The CDR3 totals 12 residues. V was shortened by 1 base and J by 3 bases, with 6 bases between the two germline ends. CDR1 DFQATT and CDR2 SNEGSKA come from the germline V gene (reference sequence).

J is TRBJ2-3 and V is TRBV6-5, with D perhaps given as TRBD1 or TRBD2 (5 bases each). Trimming shortened V by 6 bases and J by 4 bases, and 8 bases separated the two germline ends. This CDR3 has 12 residues. Germline lookup yields CDR1 MNHEY and CDR2 SVGAGI. CDR3 amino acids: CASRGVADTQYF. The CDR3 DNA follows: TGTGCCAGCAGGGGGGTGGCAGATACGCAGTATTTT.

The chain combines TRBV13 with TRBJ1-2; 7 bases agree with TRBD1. J gave up 7 bases and V 0 bases, and 11 bases lay outside the gene matches. The CDR3 is 16 amino acids. Germline V gene data show CDR1 as PRHDT and CDR2 as FYEKMQ (reference sequence). The CDR3 spells CASSLGLGQARGGYTF. The CDR3 bases are TGTGCCAGCAGCTTAGGCCTAGGACAGGCCCGGGGTGGCTACACCTTC.

The V call is TRBV19, the J call TRBJ2-7; the match to TRBD2 covers 7 bases. V gave up 4 bases and J gave up 3 bases; unmatched junction bases: 9. This CDR3 is 15 amino acids long. The germline CDR1 and CDR2 sequences are LNHDA and SQIVND (reference sequence). As DNA, the CDR3 is TGTGCCAGTAGTACCTCCGGGTCGGGGGGCTACGAGCAGTACTTC. Translated: CASSTSGSGGYEQYF.

The gene calls are TRBV12-5 and TRBJ1-2, with D unresolved. The CDR3 length is 15 residues. Between the trimmed V and J ends, which lost 6 bases and 0 bases, there was a span of 14 bases. Germline CDR1 LGHNT, CDR2 FRNRAP. CDR3 amino acids: CASGKDRSPNYGYTF. For the CDR3, the DNA is TGTGCTAGTGGCAAGGACCGGTCTCCTAACTATGGCTACACCTTC.

The V and J genes are TRBV7-9 and TRBJ1-2, with D uncertain. This CDR3 spans 16 amino acids. V shed 4 bases and J shed 5 bases, with 20 bases lying between them. Germline V lookup: CDR1 SEHNR, CDR2 FQNEAQ (reference sequence). Written as DNA, the CDR3 is TGTGCCAGCAGCTCAGAAGGAGAGAGCAACCATTATGGCTACACCTTC. It specifies CASSSEGESNHYGYTF.

This chain links TRBV6-2 or TRBV6-3 with TRBJ2-7; no clear D gene. CDR1 MNHEY and CDR2 SVGEGT come from the germline V gene. This CDR3 spans 12 amino acids. V lost 5 bases, J lost 0 bases, and 5 bases lay in between. CDR3 residues: CASSQSSYEQYF. CDR3 DNA: TGTGCCAGCAGTCAGAGCTCCTACGAGCAGTACTTC.

The sample holds one count of this clonotype. The chain carries TRBV4-1 and TRBJ2-2; no reliable D call. CDR1 MGHRA and CDR2 YSYEKL come from the germline V gene. The CDR3 has 15 amino acids. V was shortened by 1 base and J by 3 bases, with 9 bases between the two germline ends. CDR3 region: CASSQALVDTGELFF. Written as DNA, the CDR3 is TGCGCCAGCAGCCAAGCCCTGGTGGACACCGGGGAGCTGTTTTTT.

The chain uses TRBV3-1 and TRBJ2-6; 7 bases are a match to TRBD1. J lost 1 base, V lost 0 bases, and 9 bases had no gene match. CDR1 LGHDT and CDR2 YNNKEL come from the germline V gene (reference sequence). This CDR3 spans 19 amino acids. The CDR3 region has the DNA TGTGCCAGCAGCCAAGAGACAGGGAAAATAACTTCTGGGGCCAACGTCCTGACTTTC. Translating gives CASSQETGKITSGANVLTF.

This clonotype is a singleton in its sample. The chain combines TRBV5-1 with TRBJ2-7; D possibly uses TRBD1 or TRBD2 (5 bases each). The CDR3 length is 12 residues. Germline-derived CDR1 and CDR2 are SGHRS and YFSETQ. V was clipped by 3 bases and J by 6 bases, with 10 bases between them. In DNA form, the CDR3 reads TGCGCCAGCAGCTCTTCAGGGACCGAGCAGTACTTC. Amino acid sequence: CASSSSGTEQYF. The full variable domain, with the rest looked up from reference TRBV5-1 and TRBJ2-7, is KAGVTQTPRYLIKTRGQQVTLSCSPISGHRSVSWYQQTPGQGLQFLFEYFSETQRNKGNFPGRFSGRQFSNSRSEMNVSTLELGDSALYLCASSSSGTEQYFGPGTRLTVT.

The V gene is TRBV30, the J gene TRBJ2-5, with TRBD2 matching 10 bases. Germline loops: CDR1 GTSNPN, CDR2 SVGIG (reference sequence). This CDR3 contains 15 residues. The junction had 4 bases not matched to a gene; V was cut back by 0 bases and J by 3 bases. The CDR3 coding sequence is TGTGCCTGGAGTGTCGGGCTAGCGGGGGAAGAGACCCAGTACTTC. Translated: CAWSVGLAGEETQYF.

The chain joins TRBV5-5 to TRBJ1-1; D perhaps matches TRBD1 (5 bases). V gave up 2 bases and J gave up 4 bases, with 12 bases separating them. Germline CDR1 and CDR2: SGHKS and YYEKEE (reference sequence). This CDR3 is built from 14 residues. The CDR3 nucleotides are TGTGCCAGCAGCTTAGTGGATGGGACCACTGAAGCTTTCTTT. It encodes CASSLVDGTTEAFF.

The chain links TRBV9 to TRBJ2-1, with 8 bases identical to TRBD2. The CDR3 has 15 amino acids. V shed 4 bases, J shed 5 bases, and the junction held 8 bases outside the gene matches. Germline V gene lookup returns CDR1 SGDLS and CDR2 YYNGEE. This chain's CDR3 is CASSFTSGDHNEQFF. CDR3 DNA: TGTGCCAGCAGCTTCACTAGCGGAGATCACAATGAGCAGTTCTTC.

The J gene is TRBJ2-1, the V gene TRBV7-3; 10 nucleotides align to TRBD1. The CDR3 sequence is 14 residues long. CDR1 is SGHTA, CDR2 FQGTGA, per germline. V trimming: 5 bases; J trimming: 6 bases; junction bases outside the gene matches: 4. The CDR3 here is CASSPGTGVNEQFF. For the CDR3, the DNA is TGTGCCAGCAGCCCAGGGACAGGGGTCAATGAGCAGTTCTTC.

The chain employs TRBV4-2 and TRBJ1-3; TRBD1 might be the D (5 bases). The CDR3 is made up of 18 amino acids. Trimming took 0 bases from V and 2 from J, leaving 17 bases between them. CDR1 LGHNA and CDR2 YNFKEQ come from the germline V gene. CDR3 sequence: CASSQDTTPGGAGNTIYF. Here the CDR3 DNA reads TGTGCCAGCAGCCAAGATACCACTCCCGGGGGGGCTGGAAACACCATATATTTT.

The CDR3 DNA reads as TGTGCCAGCAGCAGGGACTGGCAAGAGACCCAGTACTTC. Translated, it gives CASSRDWQETQYF. The chain employs TRBV9 and TRBJ2-5, with TRBD2 as a possible D gene (6 bases). V lost 4 bases to trimming and J lost 2 bases, with 9 bases between them. The V gene's germline CDR1 is SGDLS and CDR2 YYNGEE. This CDR3 is built from 13 residues.

This chain connects TRBV7-9 to TRBJ2-7, with no clear D. CDR1 and CDR2 (germline): SEHNR, FQNEAQ (reference sequence). Trimming took 4 bases from V and 3 from J, leaving 7 bases between them. CDR3 length equals 12 residues. In DNA, the CDR3 is TGTGCCAGCAGCTCCTTTAACTACGAGCAGTACTTC. Its protein product is CASSSFNYEQYF.

This chain uses TRBV18 with TRBJ1-4; D ambiguous. V was trimmed by 4 bases and J by 0 bases, leaving 15 bases between them. The germline CDR1 and CDR2 sequences are KGHSH and LQKENI. This CDR3 is built from 17 residues. As DNA, the CDR3 is TGTGCCAGCTCACACAAACCCGTGAGTGCAACTAATGAAAAACTGTTTTTT. Protein sequence: CASSHKPVSATNEKLFF. Full variable domain (rest looked up from reference TRBV18 and TRBJ1-4): NAGVMQNPRHLVRRRGQEARLRCSPMKGHSHVYWYRQLPEEGLKFMVYLQKENIIDESGMPKERFSAEFPKEGPSILRIQQVVRGDSAAYFCASSHKPVSATNEKLFFGSGTQLSVL.

This clonotype was seen once. The gene calls are TRBV7-2 and TRBJ1-3; D might be TRBD1 (5 bases). With 5 bases removed from V and 0 bases from J, the gap between germline ends came to 11 bases. CDR3 length: 15 amino acids. The germline V gene has CDR1 SGHTA and CDR2 FQGNSA. The CDR3 DNA is TGTGCCAGCAGCGCGCCGGGGGGCTCTGGAAACACCATATATTTT. Protein sequence: CASSAPGGSGNTIYF.